The sequence of this T cell receptor (beta chain) was determined in a study of T cells in Graves' hyperthyroidism and ophthalmopathy. This CDR3 has 15 amino acids. V was clipped by 6 bases and J by 2 bases, with 14 bases between them. Germline assignment: CDR1 ENHRY and CDR2 SYGVKD. Criteria for exclusion of patients were uncontrolled infection, other autoimmune disease, pregnancy or lactation. Broader study findings: From stable hyperthyroidism, ophthalmopathy was separated by a 13 V-J model. It was a median about 7.1 months before onset that the model predicted ophthalmopathy. Most expanded thyroid clonotypes above 0.001 recurred in blood.

In the case of this clonotype: Its antigen is not known. A much larger clone is a single base away; this may be a read error.

Amplified TCR beta CDR3 regions came from RNA transcripts. HTBI primers were used for first-round RT-PCR of the TCR CDR3. TCRdb independently ran MiXCR on the multiplex PCR reads; one entry per CDR3 protein. The table lists about 400,000 distinct CDR3 sequences, approximately 13% of them singletons. The chain combines TRBV10-3 with TRBJ1-5; D uncertain. The sequencing sample was made of blood. This clonotype was obtained from a woman younger than 30 with Graves' hyperthyroidism. CDR3 sequence: CAIRAGPDGNQPQHF. The CDR3 DNA is TGTGCCATCAGGGCCGGGCCCGATGGCAATCAGCCCCAGCATTTT.